What follows are 7 T cell receptor beta chains derived from one specimen sequenced in a study of post-analysis software for immune sequencing data. Study-wide findings and caveats: Higher frequency in patients than in controls was seen for roughly five TRBV segments, with TRBV5-6, TRBV5-1 and TRBV20-1 among them.

Researchers reported that TCR beta cDNA libraries carried unique molecular identifiers. Via MiXCR, TCRdb re-called the PCR reads, giving one row per CDR3 protein. The sample carries more than 500,000 distinct CDR3 sequences, roughly 34% recorded once. Which antigens these TCRs recognize remains unknown. Input material: blood. These receptors were taken from a girl between 2 and 17 years old with multiple sclerosis.

The chain employs TRBV20-1 and TRBJ2-1, with 9 bases that match TRBD1. The J call could be wrong; TRBJ2-7 is a better fit for the DNA end. CDR3 length: 15 amino acids. Germline CDR1 and CDR2: DFQATT and SNEGSKA (reference sequence). The CDR3 loop reads CSARDSGQGYNEQYF. The CDR3 coding sequence is TGCAGTGCTAGAGATTCGGGACAGGGTTACAATGAGCAGTACTTC.

This clonotype appeared a few times. V is TRBV5-8 and J is TRBJ1-2; D may be TRBD1 (6 bases). Trimming pared 3 bases from V and 8 bases from J, leaving 20 bases between. Germline V gene lookup returns CDR1 SGHTS and CDR2 YDEGEE. The CDR3 runs 15 residues. The CDR3: CASSSYTGLGEGYTF. Written as DNA, the CDR3 is TGTGCCAGCAGCTCCTATACAGGGTTAGGGGAAGGCTACACCTTC.

The CDR3: CASSQQGGPTDTQYF. CDR3 DNA sequence: TGTGCCAGCAGCCAACAGGGGGGCCCCACAGATACGCAGTATTTT. This rearrangement joins TRBV3-1 to TRBJ2-3, with D possibly being TRBD1 (7 bases). V lost 2 bases to trimming and J lost 2 bases, with 11 bases between them. Germline loops: CDR1 LGHDT, CDR2 YNNKEL (reference sequence). CDR3 length equals 15 residues.

J is TRBJ2-1 and V is TRBV6-2 or TRBV6-3; 8 bases agree with TRBD2. The V gene's germline CDR1 is MNHEY and CDR2 SVGEGT. V gave up 8 bases and J gave up 7 bases; unmatched junction bases: 10. This CDR3 has 14 amino acids. The CDR3 spells CASAELAVRNEQFF. CDR3 coding DNA: TGTGCCAGCGCGGAACTAGCGGTTAGGAATGAGCAGTTCTTC.

The J gene is TRBJ1-5, the V gene TRBV29-1; D is unresolved. The CDR3 is made up of 13 amino acids. With 4 bases removed from V and 3 bases from J, the gap between germline ends came to 10 bases. From germline, CDR1 is SQVTM and CDR2 ANQGSEA. The DNA for the CDR3 is TGCAGCGTTGCGGAGGGTTTCAATCAGCCCCAGCATTTT. Amino acids: CSVAEGFNQPQHF. The full variable domain, with the rest looked up from reference TRBV29-1 and TRBJ1-5, is SAVISQKPSRDICQRGTSLTIQCQVDSQVTMMFWYRQQPGQSLTLIATANQGSEATYESGFVIDKFPISRPNLTFSTLTVSNMSPEDSSIYLCSVAEGFNQPQHFGDGTRLSIL.

The genes are TRBV5-6 and TRBJ2-5; TRBD2 agrees at 9 bases. Germline V lookup: CDR1 SGHDT, CDR2 YYEEEE. CDR3 length equals 14 residues. V lost 5 bases, J lost 5 bases, and 7 bases stayed unmatched. In DNA form, the CDR3 reads TGTGCCAGCAGTCGAGCGGGGGGTTGGGAGACCCAGTACTTC. Translating it yields CASSRAGGWETQYF.

V is TRBV18 and J is TRBJ1-1, with D possibly matching TRBD1 (5 bases). Germline V gene lookup returns CDR1 KGHSH and CDR2 LQKENI. V lost 6 bases and J 3 bases, leaving 11 bases between the germline ends. This CDR3 comprises 13 residues. CDR3 region: CASSPWGDTEAFF. The CDR3, as DNA: TGTGCCAGCTCCCCCTGGGGGGACACTGAAGCTTTCTTT.